This T cell receptor beta chain stems from a study of blood T cell repertoires in COVID-19. This clone has just one count. In the source study's methods: Quantification of nucleated cells was approximated via reference gene primer amplification. Using immunoSEQ multiplex PCR, the repertoire was profiled, and TCRdb retains in-frame clones only, with some absent. V, J and clone size are those of that table, while D and trimming were read from the DNA. Among almost 250,000 clones listed, around nine tenths were seen once. This CDR3 comprises 16 residues. The sample was PBMCs or T cells enriched from blood (not recorded which). This TCR was recovered from a woman aged 50 to 60 who had recovered from COVID-19. The chain has TRBV21-1 and TRBJ2-1; the table's D call, TRBD2, was not checked against the DNA. TRBV21-1 is designated a pseudogene. This chain's CDR3 is CASSKVILAGGNEQFF. As DNA, the CDR3 is TGTGCCAGCAGCAAGGTTATTCTAGCGGGAGGCAATGAGCAGTTCTTC.